This record concerns one T cell receptor beta chain sequence. The target antigen is unknown. V was cut by 2 bases and J by 5 bases, with 4 bases left in between. Germline-derived CDR1 and CDR2 are MNHNY and SVGAGI (reference sequence). The length of the CDR3 is 11 residues. The sample is drawn from a study of shared clonotypes between healthy human individuals. Across the study: Samples came from a couple of female and three male donors aged 18 to 49. CD8 memory received one plate per donor, CD8 naive two, CD4 memory three and CD4 naive three.

Samples underwent the assay at deep level. Data came from immunoSEQ multiplex PCR; TCRdb stores just in-frame clones and leaves some out. Seen here are 2 million to 2.5 million clones, nearly 97% observed once, and the top ten hold roughly 0.13%. Study results and limitations: On the whole, naive subsets had larger estimated richness than memory subsets had.

This clonotype was sampled from a man in his late teens or twenties in good health. This chain connects TRBV6-6 to TRBJ2-7; no clear D gene. Sequencing was performed on naive CD4+ T cells sorted from blood. Subset of the sample: CD45RA+ positively selected. CDR3 sequence reads: CASSYINEQYF. The DNA of the CDR3 is TGTGCCAGCAGTTACATTAACGAGCAGTACTTC.